Presented here are 18 T cell receptor beta chains from one specimen sequenced in a study of regulatory T cells in long-lasting Graves disease. Time point specified: newly diagnosed GD, antithyroid drugs for less than 3 months. From RNA extracted from PBMCs, the TCR library was made. For TCR beta, libraries came from iRepertoire HTBI primers and Arm-PCR of CDR3 regions. TCRdb re-called the multiplex PCR reads through MiXCR, storing one row per CDR3 protein. The sample holds about 540,000 distinct CDR3 sequences, roughly 13% seen once. This same sample was also part of a study on T cells in Graves' hyperthyroidism and ophthalmopathy.

Here the sequenced sample was peripheral blood mononuclear cells (PBMCs), taken at new diagnosis, from a patient treated with antithyroid drugs. The receptors derive from a young man with Graves disease.

The genes are TRBV20-1 and TRBJ2-2; 8 bases align to TRBD1. The CDR3 contains 15 residues. Trimming at V came to 3 bases and at J to 6 bases, leaving 9 bases not matched to a gene. In germline, CDR1 is DFQATT, CDR2 SNEGSKA (reference sequence). The CDR3 bases are TGCAGTGCTAGGGAGGACAGGGCTGTTCCCGGGGAGCTGTTTTTT. Its protein is CSAREDRAVPGELFF.

This chain connects TRBV2 to TRBJ2-2; D is possibly TRBD1 (7 bases). Deletions cut 8 bases from V and 5 bases from J, with 15 bases between. The CDR3 is 14 residues long. Germline V CDR1 and CDR2: SNHLY, FYNNEI. The CDR3 sequence: CASRGTDKTGELFF. CDR3 DNA: TGTGCCAGCCGCGGGACAGACAAAACCGGGGAGCTGTTTTTT.

This clonotype turned up a few times. The rearrangement uses TRBV30 and TRBJ1-1; D is unclear. This CDR3 is built from 14 residues. V lost 4 bases and J 0 bases, leaving 12 bases between the germline ends. Looked up from germline, CDR1 is GTSNPN and CDR2 is SVGIG (reference sequence). CDR3: CAWIRAGMNTEAFF. The CDR3, as DNA: TGTGCCTGGATTAGGGCGGGGATGAACACTGAAGCTTTCTTT.

The V gene is TRBV4-1, the J gene TRBJ2-3, with 7 bases fitting TRBD2. Germline V CDR1 and CDR2: MGHRA, YSYEKL. This CDR3 has 15 amino acids. V lost 1 base and J lost 4; bases outside the gene matches: 5. CDR3 in amino acids: CASSQVWTRADTQYF. The DNA of the CDR3 is TGCGCCAGCAGCCAAGTATGGACTAGGGCAGATACGCAGTATTTT.

This clonotype was counted at least ten times. The CDR3 sequence: CASSLERGDLAKNIQYF. The CDR3 DNA sequence: TGTGCCAGCAGCTTAGAGAGGGGGGATCTAGCCAAAAACATTCAGTACTTC. The V gene is TRBV11-2, the J gene TRBJ2-4; either TRBD1 or TRBD2 may fit D (6 bases each). This CDR3 region has 17 residues. Per the germline V gene, CDR1 is SGHAT and CDR2 is FQNNGV. V was pared by 0 bases and J by 0 bases, with 12 bases between. The complete variable domain, with remaining parts taken from reference TRBV11-2 and TRBJ2-4, reads EAGVAQSPRYKIIEKRQSVAFWCNPISGHATLYWYQQILGQGPKLLIQFQNNGVVDDSQLPKDRFSAERLKGVDSTLKIQPAKLEDSAVYLCASSLERGDLAKNIQYFGAGTRLSVL.

This clonotype was counted many times. The rearrangement uses TRBV12-3 or TRBV12-4 and TRBJ2-1, with a tentative D call TRBD1 (6 bases). The V and J ends lost 3 bases and 4 bases respectively, with 13 bases between them. The CDR3 loop spans 15 amino acids. The CDR3 coding sequence is TGTGCCAGCAGTTTCGCGCGCAGGGGTTACAATGAGCAGTTCTTC. This sequence encodes CASSFARRGYNEQFF.

This clonotype was found many times. In DNA, the CDR3 is TGCAGCGTTTTTGTGTCGGACTCCTACGAGCAGTACTTC. Protein product: CSVFVSDSYEQYF. V is TRBV29-1 and J is TRBJ2-7; D uncertain. Germline V CDR1 and CDR2: SQVTM, ANQGSEA. CDR3 length: 13 residues. V was trimmed by 5 bases and J by 0 bases, leaving 11 bases between them.

The rearrangement joins TRBV12-3 or TRBV12-4 to TRBJ2-1; 9 nucleotides agree with TRBD2. The CDR3 contains 16 residues. The V gene end was trimmed by 4 bases and the J gene end by 5 bases; junction bases not matched to a gene: 9. The CDR3 DNA reads as TGTGCCAGCAGTTACTCAGCTAGCGGGGCCCACAATGAGCAGTTCTTC. It encodes CASSYSASGAHNEQFF.

This clonotype came up many times. V gene TRBV7-2 combines with J gene TRBJ2-7, with 7 bases lining up with TRBD2. V dropped 2 bases and J dropped 4; count of bases not matched to a gene: 8. Germline loops: CDR1 SGHTA, CDR2 FQGNSA. The CDR3 consists of 15 residues. CDR3 sequence (DNA): TGTGCCAGCAGCTTACCGGGCGGGAGTGGATACGAGCAGTACTTC. The encoded protein is CASSLPGGSGYEQYF.

In this sample, this clonotype turned up many times. The rearrangement joins TRBV30 to TRBJ2-2, with D possibly being TRBD2 (5 bases). The germline V and J ends were trimmed by 4 bases and 6 bases, with 12 bases remaining between them. The CDR3 runs to 13 residues. Germline values: CDR1 GTSNPN, CDR2 SVGIG (reference sequence). In DNA form, the CDR3 reads TGTGCCTGGACGCGGATCGGGGCCGGGGAGCTGTTTTTT. This sequence encodes CAWTRIGAGELFF.

The table lists this clonotype with many counts. The chain recombines TRBV12-3 or TRBV12-4 with TRBJ2-7; 7 bases align to TRBD2. J lost 2 bases, V lost 6 bases, and 4 bases had no gene match. CDR3 length equals 13 residues. CDR3 nucleotide sequence: TGTGCCAGCAGGCCCGGGACTACCTACGAGCAGTACTTC. It is translated as CASRPGTTYEQYF.

This clonotype was recorded many times. The rearrangement uses TRBV12-3 or TRBV12-4 and TRBJ2-1, with D possibly TRBD2 on 6 matching bases. This CDR3 has 15 residues. Between the trimmed V and J ends, which lost 6 bases and 6 bases, there was a span of 18 bases. CDR3 sequence: CASSPPGLKGNEQFF. In DNA form, the CDR3 reads TGTGCCAGCAGCCCACCGGGACTGAAAGGCAATGAGCAGTTCTTC.

This clonotype was found many times. The gene calls are TRBV6-1 and TRBJ2-7; D remains ambiguous. The CDR3 runs to 16 residues. V was pared by 2 bases and J by 0 bases, with 14 bases between. Germline CDR1 reads MNHNS; CDR2 reads SASEGT. CDR3 sequence reads: CASSEFASLSSYEQYF. The CDR3 DNA is TGTGCCAGCAGTGAATTTGCTAGTTTAAGCTCCTACGAGCAGTACTTC.

This clonotype was detected ten times or more. The chain couples TRBV29-1 to TRBJ2-1; D not resolved. The germline V gene encodes CDR1 SQVTM and CDR2 ANQGSEA. The CDR3 totals 16 residues. Trimming cost V 3 bases and J 7 bases, with 22 bases left between them. CDR3 nucleotides: TGCAGCGTTGAGATGTTGGGTAATCAGTTCGGAAATGAGCAGTTCTTC. This encodes CSVEMLGNQFGNEQFF.

The sample holds many counts of this clonotype. The rearrangement links TRBV2 to TRBJ1-5; unclear D gene. The ends were cut back, 4 bases at V and 0 bases at J, with 4 bases in the middle. The CDR3 totals 13 residues. The germline CDR1 and CDR2 sequences are SNHLY and FYNNEI. The CDR3 DNA follows: TGTGCCAGCAGTGCCGATAGCAATCAGCCCCAGCATTTT. Translation gives CASSADSNQPQHF.

This clonotype was counted at least ten times. The chain links TRBV6-5 to TRBJ2-5; no definite D call. Germline-derived CDR1 and CDR2 are MNHEY and SVGAGI. Trimming took 0 bases from V and 2 from J, leaving 10 bases between them. CDR3 size: 15 residues. Written as DNA, the CDR3 is TGTGCCAGCAGTTACTCCAACAGCCTTCAAGAGACCCAGTACTTC. This gives the protein CASSYSNSLQETQYF.

Concerning this clonotype itself: The junction differs from germline at one of its ends, possibly a read error. V and J are TRBV7-9 and TRBJ2-1; 7 nucleotides match TRBD2. CDR1 and CDR2 (germline): SEHNR, FQNEAQ (reference sequence). This CDR3 is built from 12 residues. The CDR3 DNA reads TGTGCCAGCAGCCCGTACTGGACGGTCGGGGGGTTC. Encoded protein: CASSPYWTVGGF.

This clonotype showed up many times. The chain joins TRBV12-3 or TRBV12-4 to TRBJ2-3; no definite D call. V was clipped by 3 bases and J by 6 bases, with 7 bases between them. The CDR3 is 12 amino acids. CDR3 in DNA: TGTGCCAGCAGTTTTGTGGGGGATACGCAGTATTTT. Its translation is CASSFVGDTQYF.